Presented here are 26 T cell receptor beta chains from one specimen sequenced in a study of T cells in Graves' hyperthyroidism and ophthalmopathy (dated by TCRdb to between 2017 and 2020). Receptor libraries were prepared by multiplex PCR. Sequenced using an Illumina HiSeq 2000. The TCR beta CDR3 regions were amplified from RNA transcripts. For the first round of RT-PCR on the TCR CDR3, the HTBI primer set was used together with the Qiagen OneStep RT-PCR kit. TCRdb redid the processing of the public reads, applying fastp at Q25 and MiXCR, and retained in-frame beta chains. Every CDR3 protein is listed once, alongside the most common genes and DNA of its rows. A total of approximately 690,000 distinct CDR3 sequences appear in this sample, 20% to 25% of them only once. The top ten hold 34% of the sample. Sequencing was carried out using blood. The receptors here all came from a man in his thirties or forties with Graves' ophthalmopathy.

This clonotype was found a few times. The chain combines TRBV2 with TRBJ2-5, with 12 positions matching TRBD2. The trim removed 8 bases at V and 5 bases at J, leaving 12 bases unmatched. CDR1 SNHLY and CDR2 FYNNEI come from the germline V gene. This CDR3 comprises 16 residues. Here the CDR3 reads CASEASGRGHRETQYF. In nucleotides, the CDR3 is TGTGCCAGCGAGGCTAGCGGGAGGGGCCATCGGGAGACCCAGTACTTC. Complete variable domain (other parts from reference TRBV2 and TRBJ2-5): EPEVTQTPSHQVTQMGQEVILRCVPISNHLYFYWYRQILGQKVEFLVSFYNNEISEKSEIFDDQFSVERPDGSNFTLKIRSTKLEDSAMYFCASEASGRGHRETQYFGPGTRLLVL.

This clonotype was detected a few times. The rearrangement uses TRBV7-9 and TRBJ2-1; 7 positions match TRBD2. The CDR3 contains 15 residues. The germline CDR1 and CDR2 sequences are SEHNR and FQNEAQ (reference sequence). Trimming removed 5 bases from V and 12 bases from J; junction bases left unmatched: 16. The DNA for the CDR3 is TGTGCCAGCAGCCCACTTACTATAGCGGGCGAGGGGCAGTTCTTC. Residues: CASSPLTIAGEGQFF.

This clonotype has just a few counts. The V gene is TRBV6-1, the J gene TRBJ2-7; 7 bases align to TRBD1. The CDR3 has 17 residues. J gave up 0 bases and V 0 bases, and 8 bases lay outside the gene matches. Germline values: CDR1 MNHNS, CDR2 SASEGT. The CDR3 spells CASSEARPRDSSYEQYF. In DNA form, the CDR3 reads TGTGCCAGCAGTGAAGCTCGCCCCCGGGACAGCTCCTACGAGCAGTACTTC.

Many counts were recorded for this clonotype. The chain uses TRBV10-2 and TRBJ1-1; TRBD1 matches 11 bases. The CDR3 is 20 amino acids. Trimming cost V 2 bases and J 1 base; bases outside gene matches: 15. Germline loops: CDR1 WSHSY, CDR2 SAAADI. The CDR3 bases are TGCGCCAGCAGTGAGCCCCTTCGATCTGGGACAGGGGGGCGGAACACTGAAGCTTTCTTT. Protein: CASSEPLRSGTGGRNTEAFF.

The CDR3, as DNA: TGTGCCAGCAGCGTAGAGGAGGAAGAGACCCAGTACTTC. It codes for CASSVEEEETQYF. The V call is TRBV9, the J call TRBJ2-5; D is perhaps TRBD2 (5 bases). The CDR3 consists of 13 residues. The ends were cut back, 0 bases at V and 3 bases at J, with 6 bases in the middle. Germline values: CDR1 SGDLS, CDR2 YYNGEE.

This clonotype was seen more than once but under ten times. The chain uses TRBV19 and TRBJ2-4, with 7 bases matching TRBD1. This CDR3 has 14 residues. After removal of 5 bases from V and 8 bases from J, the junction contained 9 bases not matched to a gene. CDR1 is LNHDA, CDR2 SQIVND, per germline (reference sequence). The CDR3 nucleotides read TGTGCCAGTAGTTTTACAGGGGCTGGGGACATTCAGTACTTC. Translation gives CASSFTGAGDIQYF.

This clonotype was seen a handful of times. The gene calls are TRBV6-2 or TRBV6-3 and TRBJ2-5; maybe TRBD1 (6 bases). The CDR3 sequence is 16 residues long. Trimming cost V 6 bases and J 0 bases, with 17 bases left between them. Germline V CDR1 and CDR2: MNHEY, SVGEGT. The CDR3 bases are TGTGCCAGCAGACAAAATGTACAGGGATACCAAGAGACCCAGTACTTC. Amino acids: CASRQNVQGYQETQYF.

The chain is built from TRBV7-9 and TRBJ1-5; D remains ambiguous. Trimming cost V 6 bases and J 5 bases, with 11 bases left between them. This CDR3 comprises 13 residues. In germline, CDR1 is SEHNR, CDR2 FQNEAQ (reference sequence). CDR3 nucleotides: TGTGCCAGCAGTTCCAATGGTGATCAGCCCCAGCATTTT. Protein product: CASSSNGDQPQHF.

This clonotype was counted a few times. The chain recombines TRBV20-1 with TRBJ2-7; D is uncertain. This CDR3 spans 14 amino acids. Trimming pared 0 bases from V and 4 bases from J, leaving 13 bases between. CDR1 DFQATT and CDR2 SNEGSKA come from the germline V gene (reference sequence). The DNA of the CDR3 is TGCAGTGCTAGAGATCAGGCGAAGGCTTACGAGCAGTACTTC. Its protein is CSARDQAKAYEQYF.

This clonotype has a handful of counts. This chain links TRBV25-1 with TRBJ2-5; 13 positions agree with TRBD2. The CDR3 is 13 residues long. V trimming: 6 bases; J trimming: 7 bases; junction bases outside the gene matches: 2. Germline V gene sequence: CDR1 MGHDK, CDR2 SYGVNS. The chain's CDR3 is CASRGTSGVTQYF. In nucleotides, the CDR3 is TGTGCCAGCAGGGGGACTAGCGGGGTGACCCAGTACTTC.

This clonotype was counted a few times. Here the CDR3 reads CASSSVDPYGYTF. As DNA, the CDR3 is TGTGCCAGCAGCTCGGTCGACCCATATGGCTACACCTTC. This sequence joins TRBV5-6 and TRBJ1-2; D is undetermined. The CDR3 sequence is 13 residues long. Germline-derived CDR1 and CDR2 are SGHDT and YYEEEE. With 3 bases removed from V and 5 bases from J, the gap between germline ends came to 11 bases.

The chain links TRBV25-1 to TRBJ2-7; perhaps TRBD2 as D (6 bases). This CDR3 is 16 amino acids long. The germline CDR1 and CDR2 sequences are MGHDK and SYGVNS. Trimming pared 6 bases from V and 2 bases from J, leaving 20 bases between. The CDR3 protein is CASSHPRGNTPYEQYF. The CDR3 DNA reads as TGTGCCAGCAGCCACCCCCGGGGGAATACACCCTACGAGCAGTACTTC.

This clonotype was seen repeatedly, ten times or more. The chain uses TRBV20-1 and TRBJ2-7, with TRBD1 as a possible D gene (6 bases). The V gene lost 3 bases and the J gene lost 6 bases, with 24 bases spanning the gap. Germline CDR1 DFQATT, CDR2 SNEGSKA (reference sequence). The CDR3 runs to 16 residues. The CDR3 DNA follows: TGCAGTGCTAGGAGGTTTGCTAGGGGGTCTTCTGGCGAGCAGTACTTC. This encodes CSARRFARGSSGEQYF.

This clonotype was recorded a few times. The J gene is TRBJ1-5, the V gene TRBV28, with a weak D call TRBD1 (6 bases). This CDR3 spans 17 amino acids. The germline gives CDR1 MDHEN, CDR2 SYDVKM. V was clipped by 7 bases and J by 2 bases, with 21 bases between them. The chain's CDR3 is CASTGGLQGSGNQPQHF. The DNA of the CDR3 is TGTGCCAGCACCGGAGGGTTGCAGGGGTCGGGCAATCAGCCCCAGCATTTT.

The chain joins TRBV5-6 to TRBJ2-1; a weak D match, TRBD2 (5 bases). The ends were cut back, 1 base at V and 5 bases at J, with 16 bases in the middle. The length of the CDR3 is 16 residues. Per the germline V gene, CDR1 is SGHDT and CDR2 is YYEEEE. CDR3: CASSLLTGWAHNEQFF. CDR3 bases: TGTGCCAGCAGCTTGCTTACGGGATGGGCCCACAATGAGCAGTTCTTC. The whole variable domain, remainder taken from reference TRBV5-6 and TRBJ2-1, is DAGVTQSPTHLIKTRGQQVTLRCSPKSGHDTVSWYQQALGQGPQFIFQYYEEEERQRGNFPDRFSGHQFPNYSSELNVNALLLGDSALYLCASSLLTGWAHNEQFFGPGTRLTVL.

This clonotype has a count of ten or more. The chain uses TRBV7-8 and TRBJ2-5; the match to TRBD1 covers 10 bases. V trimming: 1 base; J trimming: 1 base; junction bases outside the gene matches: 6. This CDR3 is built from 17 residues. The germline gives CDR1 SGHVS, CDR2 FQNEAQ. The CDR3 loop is CASSLDPWTGGQETQYF. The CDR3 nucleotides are TGTGCCAGCAGCTTAGACCCCTGGACAGGGGGCCAAGAGACCCAGTACTTC.

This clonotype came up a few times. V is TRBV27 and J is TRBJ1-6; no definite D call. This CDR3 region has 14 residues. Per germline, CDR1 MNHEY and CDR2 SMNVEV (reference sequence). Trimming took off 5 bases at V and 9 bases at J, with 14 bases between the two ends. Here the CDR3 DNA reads TGTGCCAGCAGTCCATCACTCAACCCTTCACCCCTCCACTTT. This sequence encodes CASSPSLNPSPLHF.

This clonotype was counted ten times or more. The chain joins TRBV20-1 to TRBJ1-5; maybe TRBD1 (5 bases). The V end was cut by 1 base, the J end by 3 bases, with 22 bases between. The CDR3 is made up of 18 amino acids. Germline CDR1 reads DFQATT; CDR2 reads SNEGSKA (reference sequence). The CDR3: CSARAAMGVGRNNQPQHF. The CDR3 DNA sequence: TGCAGTGCTAGAGCTGCGATGGGGGTTGGGCGAAACAATCAGCCCCAGCATTTT.

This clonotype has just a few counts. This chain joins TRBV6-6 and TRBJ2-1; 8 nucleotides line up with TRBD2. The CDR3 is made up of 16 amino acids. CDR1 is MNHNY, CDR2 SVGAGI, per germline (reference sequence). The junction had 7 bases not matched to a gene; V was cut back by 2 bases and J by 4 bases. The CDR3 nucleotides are TGTGCCAGCAGTTACGGTCCGGGAGGGCTTTACAATGAGCAGTTCTTC. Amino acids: CASSYGPGGLYNEQFF.

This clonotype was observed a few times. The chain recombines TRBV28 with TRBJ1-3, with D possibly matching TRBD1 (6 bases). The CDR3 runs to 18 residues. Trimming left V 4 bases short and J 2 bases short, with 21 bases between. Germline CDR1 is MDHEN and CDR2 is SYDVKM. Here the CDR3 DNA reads TGTGCCAGCAGTTCGTTTGGCAGGGGCGCAGGGCCTGGAAACACCATATATTTT. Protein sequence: CASSSFGRGAGPGNTIYF.

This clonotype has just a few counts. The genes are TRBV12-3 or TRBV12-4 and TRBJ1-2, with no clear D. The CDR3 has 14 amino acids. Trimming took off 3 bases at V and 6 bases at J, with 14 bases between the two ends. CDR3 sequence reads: CASSLPGNPDGYTF. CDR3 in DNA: TGTGCCAGCAGTTTGCCTGGGAATCCGGATGGCTACACCTTC.

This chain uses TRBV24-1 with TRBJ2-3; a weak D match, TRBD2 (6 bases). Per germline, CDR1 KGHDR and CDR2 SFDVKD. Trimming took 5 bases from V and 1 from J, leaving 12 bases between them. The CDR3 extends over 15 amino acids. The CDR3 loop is CATSGGDRRTDTQYF. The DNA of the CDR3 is TGTGCCACCAGTGGGGGGGACCGACGCACAGATACGCAGTATTTT.

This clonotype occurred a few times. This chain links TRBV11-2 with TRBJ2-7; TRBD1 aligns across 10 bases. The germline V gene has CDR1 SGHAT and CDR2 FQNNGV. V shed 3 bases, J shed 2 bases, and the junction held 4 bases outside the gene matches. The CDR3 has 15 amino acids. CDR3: CASSFRTGGPYEQYF. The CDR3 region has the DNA TGTGCCAGCAGCTTCAGGACAGGGGGTCCCTACGAGCAGTACTTC.

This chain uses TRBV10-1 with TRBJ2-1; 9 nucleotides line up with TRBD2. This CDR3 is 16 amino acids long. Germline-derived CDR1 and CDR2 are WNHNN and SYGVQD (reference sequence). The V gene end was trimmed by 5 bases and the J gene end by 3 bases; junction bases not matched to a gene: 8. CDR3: CASSPSGLARYNEQFF. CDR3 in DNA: TGCGCCAGCAGTCCCTCGGGACTAGCCCGCTACAATGAGCAGTTCTTC.

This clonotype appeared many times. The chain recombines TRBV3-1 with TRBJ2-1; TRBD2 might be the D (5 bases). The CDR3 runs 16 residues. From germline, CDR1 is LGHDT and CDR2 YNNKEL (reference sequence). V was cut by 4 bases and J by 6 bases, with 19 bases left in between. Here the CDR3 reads CASSLSRGPPGNEQFF. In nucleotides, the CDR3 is TGTGCCAGCAGCCTAAGCCGAGGGCCTCCGGGCAATGAGCAGTTCTTC.

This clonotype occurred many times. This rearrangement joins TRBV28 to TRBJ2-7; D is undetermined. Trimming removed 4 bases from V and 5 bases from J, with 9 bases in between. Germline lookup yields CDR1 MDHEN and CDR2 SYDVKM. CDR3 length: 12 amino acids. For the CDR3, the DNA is TGTGCCAGCAGTTCTTTAGCTGACGAGCAGTACTTC. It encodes CASSSLADEQYF.